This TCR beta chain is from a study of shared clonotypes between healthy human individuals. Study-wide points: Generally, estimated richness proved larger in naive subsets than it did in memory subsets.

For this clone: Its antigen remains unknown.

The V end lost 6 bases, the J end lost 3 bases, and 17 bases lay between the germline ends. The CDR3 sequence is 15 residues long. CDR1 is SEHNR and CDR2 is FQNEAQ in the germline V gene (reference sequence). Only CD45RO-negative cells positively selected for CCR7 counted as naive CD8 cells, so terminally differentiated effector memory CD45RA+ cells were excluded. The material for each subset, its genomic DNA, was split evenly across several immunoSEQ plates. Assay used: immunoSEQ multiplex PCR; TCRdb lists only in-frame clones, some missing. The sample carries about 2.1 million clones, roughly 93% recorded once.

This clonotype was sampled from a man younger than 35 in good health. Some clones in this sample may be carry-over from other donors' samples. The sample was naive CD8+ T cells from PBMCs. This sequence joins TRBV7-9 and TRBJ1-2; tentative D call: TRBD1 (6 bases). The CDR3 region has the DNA TGTGCCAGCAGGGACGGGGGCCGCGCCTACTATGGCTACACCTTC. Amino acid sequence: CASRDGGRAYYGYTF.